The present T cell receptor (beta chain) was sequenced within a study of blood T cells in healthy people across ages. Per the germline V gene, CDR1 is MDHEN and CDR2 is SYDVKM. The CDR3 is made up of 14 amino acids. Worth noting for this clonotype: Relative to the germline gene, one junction end is altered; a read error may explain this.

Combining a sample-barcoded 5' primer with a J-beta primer mix, a second PCR ran for about 7 to 11 cycles. TCRdb independently ran MiXCR on the 5' RACE reads; one entry per CDR3 protein. The sample contains approximately 850,000 distinct CDR3 sequences, 40% to 50% of which appear only once. This chain connects TRBV28 to TRBJ2-5, with 7 nucleotides matching TRBD2. The clonotype was recovered from a man between 60 and 75 years old in good health. Sequencing was carried out using blood. The CDR3 is CASSIRDYEEIQYF. The CDR3 DNA sequence: TGTGCCAGCAGTATTCGGGACTACGAAGAGATCCAGTACTTC.